The source of this T cell receptor beta chain is a study of Graves' ophthalmopathy and Graves' hyperthyroidism. At the level of the study: Investigators collected peripheral blood at initial diagnosis, before any treatment was given. Study outcomes and limitations: Sensitivity reached 87.88% and specificity roughly 76% for a 13-signature model separating ophthalmopathy from stable hyperthyroidism. Forecasting of ophthalmopathy progression by the model achieved 70.59% sensitivity and around 77% specificity.

From fresh peripheral blood, over 9 ml in volume, the PBMCs were obtained. About this clonotype: The antigen is not known.

CDR3 length equals 17 residues. V shed 5 bases, J shed 1 base, and the junction held 9 bases outside the gene matches. CDR1 and CDR2 from the germline V gene are LNHNV and YYDKDF (reference sequence). Amplification of TCR beta CDR3 regions used RNA transcripts. HTBI primers were employed in first-round RT-PCR, then a second-round multiplex PCR followed. TCRdb fed the multiplex PCR reads into MiXCR, producing one record per CDR3 protein. Of about 210,000 distinct CDR3 sequences in the sample, less than 30% were seen once. The V and J genes are TRBV15 and TRBJ2-5; 11 bases agree with TRBD2. The origin of this receptor is a man aged 45-65 years with Graves' ophthalmopathy. The sample was peripheral blood. CDR3 bases: TGTGCCACCAGCCCTTCCTTAGCGGGAGGGCTCCAAGAGACCCAGTACTTC. This translates into CATSPSLAGGLQETQYF.